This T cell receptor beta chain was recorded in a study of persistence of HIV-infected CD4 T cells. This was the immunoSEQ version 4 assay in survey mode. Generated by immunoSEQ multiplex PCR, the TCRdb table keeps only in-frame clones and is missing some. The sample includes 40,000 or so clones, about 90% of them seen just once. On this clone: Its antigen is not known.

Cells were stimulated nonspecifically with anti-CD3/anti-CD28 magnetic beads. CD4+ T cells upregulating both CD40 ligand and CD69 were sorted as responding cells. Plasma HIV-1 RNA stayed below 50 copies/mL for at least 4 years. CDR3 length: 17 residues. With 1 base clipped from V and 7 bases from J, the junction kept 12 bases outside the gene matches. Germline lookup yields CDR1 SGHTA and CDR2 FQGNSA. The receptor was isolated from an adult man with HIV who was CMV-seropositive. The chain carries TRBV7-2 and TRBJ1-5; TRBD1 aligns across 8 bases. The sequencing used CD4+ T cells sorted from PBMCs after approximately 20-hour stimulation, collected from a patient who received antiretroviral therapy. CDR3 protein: CASSLGQAGGLRQPQHF. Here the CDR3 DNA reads TGTGCCAGCAGCTTAGGTCAGGCAGGGGGCCTGAGACAGCCCCAGCATTTT. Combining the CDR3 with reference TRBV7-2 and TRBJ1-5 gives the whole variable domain GAGVSQSPSNKVTEKGKDVELRCDPISGHTALYWYRQSLGQGLEFLIYFQGNSAPDKSGLPSDRFSAERTGGSVSTLTIQRTQQEDSAVYLCASSLGQAGGLRQPQHFGDGTRLSIL.